The clone carrying this T cell receptor (beta chain) was detected many times. V was clipped by 5 bases and J by 8 bases; unmatched bases: 6. The CDR3 is 12 residues long. Germline CDR1 reads SGHRS; CDR2 reads YFSETQ. The data are from a study of patients and donors after allogeneic stem cell transplantation. From the RT-PCR reads, TCRdb called clonotypes with MiXCR, one entry per CDR3 protein. The top ten clones hold nearly 50% of a sample with approximately 21,000 distinct CDR3 sequences, around 31% of them seen once. This clonotype originated in a human donor who was either an allogeneic HSCT recipient or a stem cell or donor lymphocyte infusion donor (not recorded which). It is not recorded whose cells these are; they may come from a transplant donor. The sequencing input was blood, either unsorted or a sorted T cell fraction (not recorded which). The chain is built from TRBV5-1 and TRBJ1-2, with 7 bases that match TRBD1. The CDR3 coding sequence is TGCGCCAGCAGTCGACAGGGAGAAGGCTACACCTTC. Protein sequence: CASSRQGEGYTF.